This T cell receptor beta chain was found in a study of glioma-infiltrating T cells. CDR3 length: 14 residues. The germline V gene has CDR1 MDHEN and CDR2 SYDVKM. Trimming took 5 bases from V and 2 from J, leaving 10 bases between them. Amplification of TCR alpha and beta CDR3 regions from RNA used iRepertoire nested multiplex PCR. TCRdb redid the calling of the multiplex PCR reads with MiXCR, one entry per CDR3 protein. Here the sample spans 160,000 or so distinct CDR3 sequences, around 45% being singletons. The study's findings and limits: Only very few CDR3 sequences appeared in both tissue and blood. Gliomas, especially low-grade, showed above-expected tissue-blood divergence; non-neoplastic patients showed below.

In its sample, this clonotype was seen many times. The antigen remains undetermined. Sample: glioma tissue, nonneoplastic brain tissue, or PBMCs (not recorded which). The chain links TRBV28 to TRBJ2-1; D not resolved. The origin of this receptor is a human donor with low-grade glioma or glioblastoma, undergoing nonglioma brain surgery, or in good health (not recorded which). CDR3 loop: CASSSIGTYNEQFF. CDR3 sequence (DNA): TGTGCCAGCAGTAGCATCGGAACCTACAATGAGCAGTTCTTC.